This T cell receptor beta chain was captured by sequencing in a study of regulatory T cells in long-lasting Graves disease. This clonotype was recorded at least ten times. Its antigen is still unknown. General study results and limits: Newly diagnosed patients shared 1,000 or so public clonotypes; persistent patients shared approximately 2,700.

For TCR beta, libraries came from iRepertoire HTBI primers and Arm-PCR of CDR3 regions. TCRdb called the multiplex PCR reads again in MiXCR, with one record for every CDR3 protein. This table holds approximately 350,000 distinct CDR3 sequences, about an eighth found once. This sample's time point: newly diagnosed GD, antithyroid drugs for less than 3 months. From RNA extracted from PBMCs, the TCR library was made. The CDR3 runs to 15 residues. The germline CDR1 and CDR2 sequences are SEHNR and FQNEAQ (reference sequence). Deletions cut 1 base from V and 1 base from J, with 10 bases between. The same specimen was also included in a second study, on T cells in Graves' hyperthyroidism and ophthalmopathy.

This receptor was obtained from a young woman with Graves disease. Sequences were derived from peripheral blood mononuclear cells (PBMCs), sampled at new diagnosis, from a patient treated with antithyroid drugs. This rearrangement joins TRBV7-9 to TRBJ2-5, with D hard to call. The CDR3 DNA sequence: TGTGCCAGCAGCTTAGAGAGCCTAATCCAAGAGACCCAGTACTTC. It translates to CASSLESLIQETQYF.